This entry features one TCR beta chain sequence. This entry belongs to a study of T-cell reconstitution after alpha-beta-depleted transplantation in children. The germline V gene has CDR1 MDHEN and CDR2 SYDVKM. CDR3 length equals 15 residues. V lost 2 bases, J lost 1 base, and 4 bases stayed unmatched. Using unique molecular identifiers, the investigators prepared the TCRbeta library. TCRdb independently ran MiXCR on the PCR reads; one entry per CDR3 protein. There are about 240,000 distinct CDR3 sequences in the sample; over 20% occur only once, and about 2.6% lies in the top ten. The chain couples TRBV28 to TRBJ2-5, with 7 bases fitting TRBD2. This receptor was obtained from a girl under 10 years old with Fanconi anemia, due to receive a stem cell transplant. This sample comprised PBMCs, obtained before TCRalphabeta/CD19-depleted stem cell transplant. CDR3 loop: CASSLQVAGQETQYF. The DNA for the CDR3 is TGTGCCAGCAGTTTACAAGTAGCGGGCCAAGAGACCCAGTACTTC.